Listed below are T cell receptor beta chains from one sample, sequenced in a study of blood T cell repertoires in COVID-19. Method: immunoSEQ multiplex PCR; TCRdb's copy keeps in-frame clones and lacks some. The sample lists 350,000 to 450,000 clones; around 87% were seen once. Sequenced: peripheral blood. Source of these receptors: a woman in her sixties or seventies with COVID-19, enrolled during active disease. CDR3s include the opening cysteine and the closing phenylalanine or tryptophan. D genes are given only for firm matches. Clone size is shown for a subset of rows, as once, few, many or a class of expanded clone.

-	TRBV28	few	TRBJ2-3	TGTGCCAGCAGTTTCGGACAGTTTACGCAGTATTTT	CASSFGQFTQYF
TRBD1	TRBV2	-	TRBJ1-3	TGTGCCAGCAGTGTGTATAAGGGACAGGGTAGAGGAAACACCATATATTTT	CASSVYKGQGRGNTIYF
-	TRBV5-1	-	TRBJ2-2	TGCGCCAGCAGCTCAGGACTGAGCCTCGGAGAGCTGTTTTTT	CASSSGLSLGELFF
TRBD2	TRBV6-6	-	TRBJ2-1	TGTGCCAGCAGCACGAGAGCGGGGGCTTACAATGAGCAGTTCTTC	CASSTRAGAYNEQFF
TRBD1	TRBV6-2/TRBV6-3	-	TRBJ1-2	TGTGCCAGCAGTTACGGTCAGGGGGCAACTGGCTACACCTTC	CASSYGQGATGYTF
-	TRBV2	-	TRBJ1-3	TGTGCCAGCAGTACCTTCGGTTCTGGAAACACCATATATTTT	CASSTFGSGNTIYF
TRBD1	TRBV7-6	-	TRBJ2-7	TGTGCCAGCAGCTTATACCCAGGGGGCTTAACCTACGAGCAGTACTTC	CASSLYPGGLTYEQYF
-	TRBV19	-	TRBJ2-5	TGTGCCAGTAGTGCCGCCCGGGGGGCGGAGACCCAGTACTTC	CASSAARGAETQYF
TRBD2	TRBV19	-	TRBJ2-2	TGTGCCAGTAGTATGAGGCGGGGGGCACCGAATGGGACCGGGGAGCTGTTTTTT	CASSMRRGAPNGTGELFF
-	TRBV25-1	-	TRBJ2-7	TGTGCCAGCAGTGGATTCTGGGACATCTACGAGCAGTACTTC	CASSGFWDIYEQYF
TRBD1	TRBV12-5	-	TRBJ1-1	TGTGCTAGTGGTTTGAACTCGGGACAGGGGGATACTGAAGCTTTCTTT	CASGLNSGQGDTEAFF
TRBD1	TRBV6-5	-	TRBJ1-5	TGTGCCAGCAGGTCAGGGGGCTCGAGCAATCAGCCCCAGCATTTT	CASRSGGSSNQPQHF
-	TRBV3-1/TRBV3-2	once	TRBJ2-1	TGTGCCAGCAGCCAACGGCTTAGGGCGGGGGCGCCTCAAGAGCAGTTCTTC	CASSQRLRAGAPQEQFF
TRBD2	TRBV7-2	-	TRBJ2-1	TGTGCCAGCAGCTTAGCGGGGGTGCCTAGCGGGGGGAATGAGCAGTTCTTC	CASSLAGVPSGGNEQFF
TRBD1	TRBV5-8	-	TRBJ1-1	TGTGCCAGCAGCTTCTTGTACGGGACAGGGGCGAACACTGAAGCTTTCTTT	CASSFLYGTGANTEAFF
TRBD2	TRBV27	-	TRBJ2-5	TGTGCCAGCAGTTTCTTGTCTAGCGGGGGGTTACGAAAGACCCAGTACTTC	CASSFLSSGGLRKTQYF
-	TRBV5-1	-	TRBJ1-1	TGCGCCAGCAGCTCGAACAGCTGGGCCCCTGAAGCTTTCTTT	CASSSNSWAPEAFF
TRBD2	TRBV19	-	TRBJ2-7	TGTGCCAGTAGTAGCCGGGCTAGCGGGATCTACGAGCAGTACTTC	CASSSRASGIYEQYF
-	TRBV9	many	TRBJ1-3	TGTGCCAGCAGCGTTGGGAACATGGGGCCTGGAAACACCATATATTTT	CASSVGNMGPGNTIYF
-	TRBV13	-	TRBJ1-3	TGTGCCAGCACCCAGCCGGGGGGAGGTGGAAACACCATATATTTT	CASTQPGGGGNTIYF
-	TRBV3-1/TRBV3-2	-	TRBJ1-2	TGTGCCAGCAGCCGCAGCGGGGGGAACCCATATGGCTACACCTTC	CASSRSGGNPYGYTF